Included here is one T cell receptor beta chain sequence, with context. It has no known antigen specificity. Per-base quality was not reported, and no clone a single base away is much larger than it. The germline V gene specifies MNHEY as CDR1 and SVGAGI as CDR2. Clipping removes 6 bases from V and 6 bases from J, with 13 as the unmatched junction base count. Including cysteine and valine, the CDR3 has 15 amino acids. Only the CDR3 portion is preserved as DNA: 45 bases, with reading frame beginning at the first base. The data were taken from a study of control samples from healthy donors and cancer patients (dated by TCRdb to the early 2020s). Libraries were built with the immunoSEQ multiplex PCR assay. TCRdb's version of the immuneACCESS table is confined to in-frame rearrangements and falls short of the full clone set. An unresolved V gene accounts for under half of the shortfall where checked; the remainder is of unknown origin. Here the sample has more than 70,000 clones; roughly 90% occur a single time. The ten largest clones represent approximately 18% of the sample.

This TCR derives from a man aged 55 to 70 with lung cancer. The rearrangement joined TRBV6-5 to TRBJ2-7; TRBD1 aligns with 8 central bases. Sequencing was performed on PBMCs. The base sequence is TGTGCCAGCAGGCGAGACGGGACAGGATCAGCCGAGCAGTACGTC. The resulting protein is CASRRDGTGSAEQYV.